These 6 T cell receptor beta chains originate from one sample sequenced in a study of T cell changes during pregnancy in multiple sclerosis. Generated by immunoSEQ multiplex PCR, the TCRdb table keeps only in-frame clones and is missing some. The table has over 45,000 clones, 80% to 95% seen once; the top ten hold 0.91%. This sample comprised CD4+ T cells from peripheral blood mononuclear cells, obtained in the second trimester of pregnancy. The source of these receptors is a female donor in good health, enrolled as a control in a pregnancy study.

This chain joins TRBV5-1 and TRBJ2-2; D is possibly TRBD2 (5 bases). Germline CDR1 reads SGHRS; CDR2 reads YFSETQ. This CDR3 has 17 amino acids. V lost 2 bases and J lost 7, with 21 bases in between. CDR3 residues: CASSLRVEGPVFGELFF. DNA for the CDR3: TGCGCCAGCAGCTTAAGGGTTGAGGGTCCCGTCTTCGGGGAGCTGTTTTTT. The variable domain in full, with the rest retrieved from reference TRBV5-1 and TRBJ2-2, is KAGVTQTPRYLIKTRGQQVTLSCSPISGHRSVSWYQQTPGQGLQFLFEYFSETQRNKGNFPGRFSGRQFSNSRSEMNVSTLELGDSALYLCASSLRVEGPVFGELFFGEGSRLTVL.

The rearrangement uses TRBV2 and TRBJ2-3; 8 positions agree with TRBD2. CDR1 SNHLY and CDR2 FYNNEI come from the germline V gene. Trimming removed 6 bases from V and 2 bases from J; junction bases left unmatched: 7. The CDR3 sequence is 15 residues long. The DNA for the CDR3 is TGTGCCAGCAGCAGACTAGCGCCTGACACAGATACGCAGTATTTT. Translating it yields CASSRLAPDTDTQYF. Complete variable domain (other parts from reference TRBV2 and TRBJ2-3): EPEVTQTPSHQVTQMGQEVILRCVPISNHLYFYWYRQILGQKVEFLVSFYNNEISEKSEIFDDQFSVERPDGSNFTLKIRSTKLEDSAMYFCASSRLAPDTDTQYFGPGTRLTVL.

The chain joins TRBV5-4 to TRBJ1-5, with TRBD1 matching 7 bases. V gave up 4 bases and J gave up 3 bases; unmatched junction bases: 7. CDR1 SGHNT and CDR2 YYREEE come from the germline V gene (reference sequence). CDR3 length: 15 residues. The CDR3 is CASSAGQSLNQPQHF. Here the CDR3 DNA reads TGTGCCAGCAGCGCGGGACAGTCCCTCAATCAGCCCCAGCATTTT.

This clone was observed a single time. The chain recombines TRBV19 with TRBJ1-1; perhaps TRBD1 as D (6 bases). Trimming removed 3 bases at V and 4 bases at J, with 12 bases between. This CDR3 is built from 14 residues. Germline CDR1 LNHDA, CDR2 SQIVND (reference sequence). The CDR3 region has the DNA TGTGCCAGTAGTATCCCAGGGGCCAGCACTGAAGCTTTCTTT. Encoded protein: CASSIPGASTEAFF.

The chain carries TRBV5-8 and TRBJ2-1; possibly TRBD2 for D (6 bases). The germline gives CDR1 SGHTS, CDR2 YDEGEE. V lost 1 base and J 6 bases, leaving 23 bases between the germline ends. The CDR3 has 18 residues. The CDR3 loop reads CASSLLRASVIKGNEQFF. CDR3 nucleotide sequence: TGTGCCAGCAGCTTGCTGAGGGCTAGCGTAATAAAGGGCAATGAGCAGTTCTTC.

The chain uses TRBV7-2 and TRBJ1-5; D gene ambiguous. CDR3 length: 13 residues. Germline lookup yields CDR1 SGHTA and CDR2 FQGNSA. V dropped 4 bases and J dropped 5 bases, with 9 bases sitting between them. The CDR3 coding sequence is TGTGCCAGCAGCTCCATGACTGATCAGCCCCAGCATTTT. Translation gives CASSSMTDQPQHF.